What follows are 25 T cell receptor beta chains derived from one specimen sequenced in a study of T-cell reconstitution after alpha-beta-depleted transplantation in children. For TCRbeta, the library was prepared with unique molecular identifiers. TCRdb re-derived calls from the PCR reads in MiXCR, one entry per CDR3 protein. This table has 700,000 or so distinct CDR3 sequences, over 10% appearing once. This sample comprised PBMCs, obtained before TCRalphabeta/CD19-depleted stem cell transplant. The receptor set was obtained from a girl aged 2-15 years with congenital amegakaryocytic thrombocytopenia, due to receive a stem cell transplant.

This clonotype was seen many times. This rearrangement joins TRBV28 to TRBJ2-7; 9 bases are shared with TRBD1. This CDR3 comprises 15 residues. CDR1 and CDR2 from the germline V gene are MDHEN and SYDVKM. J was trimmed by 3 bases and V by 8 bases; bases with no gene match: 11. This chain's CDR3 is CASLTPRQGGYEQYF. In DNA form, the CDR3 reads TGTGCCAGCCTTACCCCCCGACAGGGGGGCTACGAGCAGTACTTC.

This clonotype was observed at least ten times. This chain joins TRBV10-3 and TRBJ2-1; 11 bases match TRBD2. With 6 bases clipped from V and 13 bases from J, the junction kept 14 bases outside the gene matches. Germline values: CDR1 ENHRY, CDR2 SYGVKD. This CDR3 contains 15 residues. DNA of the CDR3: TGTGCCATCAGAGACGACGACACGACTAGCGGGAATCAGTTCTTC. It translates to CAIRDDDTTSGNQFF.

This clonotype was seen repeatedly, ten times or more. The chain employs TRBV27 and TRBJ2-3; maybe TRBD2 (6 bases). The CDR3 extends over 16 amino acids. V lost 2 bases and J 0 bases, leaving 12 bases between the germline ends. CDR1 is MNHEY, CDR2 SMNVEV, per germline (reference sequence). CDR3 bases: TGTGCCAGCAGTTTAGGGACTCGAACGAGCACAGATACGCAGTATTTT. Its protein product is CASSLGTRTSTDTQYF.

This clonotype was picked up many times. The chain uses TRBV27 and TRBJ2-5, with D possibly being TRBD2 (5 bases). The CDR3 loop spans 13 amino acids. Trimming stripped 5 bases from V and 4 bases from J, with 11 bases between. Germline V CDR1 and CDR2: MNHEY, SMNVEV (reference sequence). The CDR3 loop reads CASSPREGETQYF. In DNA form, the CDR3 reads TGTGCCAGCAGTCCCAGAGAGGGAGAGACCCAGTACTTC.

Worth noting for this clonotype: A much more abundant neighbour one base away suggests this may be a read error. The rearrangement uses TRBV20-1 and TRBJ2-7, with D possibly TRBD2 on 5 matching bases. Germline loops: CDR1 DFQATT, CDR2 SNEGSKA (reference sequence). The length of the CDR3 is 10 residues. The CDR3 region has the DNA TGCAGTGCTAGGGAGGACGAGCAGTCCTTC. Its protein is CSAREDEQSF.

This clonotype was counted ten times or more. The chain employs TRBV20-1 and TRBJ2-1, with 9 positions matching TRBD2. The junction had 7 bases not matched to a gene; V was cut back by 3 bases and J by 1 base. Germline V CDR1 and CDR2: DFQATT, SNEGSKA (reference sequence). CDR3 length equals 16 residues. CDR3 nucleotides: TGCAGTGCTAGTCTGGCTAGCGGGATATCCTACAATGAGCAGTTCTTC. Its protein is CSASLASGISYNEQFF.

The V gene is TRBV12-3 or TRBV12-4, the J gene TRBJ1-2; D gene uncertain. The CDR3 loop spans 14 amino acids. V lost 5 bases and J lost 1, with 11 bases in between. The CDR3 DNA reads TGTGCCAGCAGTGCGCCCCAGGATAACTATGGCTACACCTTC. Protein sequence: CASSAPQDNYGYTF.

This sequence joins TRBV5-1 and TRBJ2-7, with 7 nucleotides matching TRBD2. The CDR3 runs to 15 residues. CDR1 SGHRS and CDR2 YFSETQ come from the germline V gene. The ends lost 4 bases at V and 3 bases at J; junction bases unmatched: 10. The DNA for the CDR3 is TGCGCCAGCAGCATCGGAGGGACTACTAACTACGAGCAGTACTTC. Translating it yields CASSIGGTTNYEQYF.

This clonotype was seen repeatedly, ten times or more. The chain combines TRBV7-2 with TRBJ2-5; maybe TRBD2 (5 bases). Germline CDR1 is SGHTA and CDR2 is FQGNSA. The CDR3 covers 16 residues. Trimming left V 4 bases short and J 3 bases short, with 18 bases between. Written as DNA, the CDR3 is TGTGCCAGCAGCTCCCGCCTAGCCCTAGATGAAGAGACCCAGTACTTC. It yields the protein CASSSRLALDEETQYF.

V is TRBV7-9 and J is TRBJ1-1; D is perhaps TRBD1 (6 bases). The germline CDR1 and CDR2 sequences are SEHNR and FQNEAQ (reference sequence). The germline V and J ends were trimmed by 4 bases and 7 bases, with 10 bases remaining between them. This CDR3 is 12 amino acids long. The CDR3 DNA is TGTGCCAGCAGCTCAGGGGAGCTTGAAGCTTTCTTT. Translating it yields CASSSGELEAFF.

This chain connects TRBV11-2 to TRBJ2-1, with 7 bases identical to TRBD2. Germline CDR1 and CDR2: SGHAT and FQNNGV. V dropped 1 base and J dropped 8; count of bases not matched to a gene: 26. The CDR3 consists of 21 residues. CDR3 sequence: CASSLVHNLIAGEPLWHEQFF. CDR3 nucleotides: TGTGCCAGCAGCTTAGTCCACAATCTTATAGCGGGCGAACCCCTTTGGCATGAGCAGTTCTTC.

This clonotype turned up a few times. V gene TRBV7-2 combines with J gene TRBJ2-3; tentative D call: TRBD1 (5 bases). Trimming took 1 base from V and 6 from J, leaving 14 bases between them. This CDR3 spans 15 amino acids. Germline CDR1 SGHTA, CDR2 FQGNSA. The CDR3 DNA sequence: TGTGCCAGCAGCTTAGAGCCCTTAGGGGTCGATACGCAGTATTTT. Its protein product is CASSLEPLGVDTQYF.

This clonotype was observed at least ten times. The chain is built from TRBV5-1 and TRBJ2-7; D might be TRBD2 (7 bases). Per germline, CDR1 SGHRS and CDR2 YFSETQ. The CDR3 contains 18 residues. Trimming removed 4 bases from V and 0 bases from J, with 23 bases in between. The CDR3 DNA reads as TGCGCCAGCAGCAAAGGTCCGGGGGGCGAGTTTTTCTCCTACGAGCAGTACTTC. Translated: CASSKGPGGEFFSYEQYF.

This clonotype has at least ten counts. The genes are TRBV5-1 and TRBJ2-2; D may be TRBD2 (6 bases). There are 14 residues in the CDR3. V was shortened by 1 base and J by 6 bases, with 10 bases between the two germline ends. Germline-derived CDR1 and CDR2 are SGHRS and YFSETQ. In nucleotides, the CDR3 is TGCGCCAGCAGCTTGAGCCCTAGCGCCGGGGAGCTGTTTTTT. This sequence encodes CASSLSPSAGELFF.

Ten or more counts support this clonotype. V is TRBV5-1 and J is TRBJ2-1; D gene unclear. CDR3 length: 13 amino acids. Trimming cost V 0 bases and J 3 bases, with 4 bases left between them. Looked up from germline, CDR1 is SGHRS and CDR2 is YFSETQ. CDR3 region: CASSLELYNEQFF. Written as DNA, the CDR3 is TGCGCCAGCAGCTTGGAACTCTACAATGAGCAGTTCTTC. Full variable domain (rest looked up from reference TRBV5-1 and TRBJ2-1): KAGVTQTPRYLIKTRGQQVTLSCSPISGHRSVSWYQQTPGQGLQFLFEYFSETQRNKGNFPGRFSGRQFSNSRSEMNVSTLELGDSALYLCASSLELYNEQFFGPGTRLTVL.

The gene calls are TRBV30 and TRBJ2-4, with D unresolved. The germline V gene encodes CDR1 GTSNPN and CDR2 SVGIG (reference sequence). The V end lost 2 bases, the J end lost 0 bases, and 5 bases lay between the germline ends. The CDR3 spans 13 residues. CDR3 residues: CAWSSLAKNIQYF. The CDR3 bases are TGTGCCTGGAGTAGCCTAGCCAAAAACATTCAGTACTTC.

The rearrangement joins TRBV10-3 to TRBJ2-5, with D possibly being TRBD2 (7 bases). This CDR3 has 16 residues. Trimming stripped 3 bases from V and 1 base from J, with 15 bases between. Germline assignment: CDR1 ENHRY and CDR2 SYGVKD. CDR3 in amino acids: CAISEGGTIGQETQYF. Here the CDR3 DNA reads TGTGCCATCAGTGAAGGGGGGACTATCGGCCAAGAGACCCAGTACTTC.

This chain joins TRBV29-1 and TRBJ2-5, with 7 bases lining up with TRBD2. V shed 0 bases, J shed 5 bases, and the junction held 9 bases outside the gene matches. The germline V gene encodes CDR1 SQVTM and CDR2 ANQGSEA. The CDR3 is 15 amino acids. The CDR3 region has the DNA TGCAGCGTTGAAGATAGGGCGGGAGAGGGTGAGACCCAGTACTTC. It translates to CSVEDRAGEGETQYF.

In this sample, this clonotype turned up many times. This chain connects TRBV5-1 to TRBJ2-2, with 10 bases aligning to TRBD2. The CDR3 sequence is 15 residues long. The germline gives CDR1 SGHRS, CDR2 YFSETQ. The V segment lost 7 bases and the J segment 2 bases; nucleotides outside the gene matches: 5. This chain's CDR3 is CASYGLAANTGELFF. CDR3 sequence (DNA): TGCGCCAGCTACGGACTAGCGGCTAACACCGGGGAGCTGTTTTTT.

Only a few counts were recorded for this clonotype. This chain joins TRBV5-1 and TRBJ2-1; TRBD2 aligns across 11 bases. Germline CDR1 SGHRS, CDR2 YFSETQ. CDR3 size: 16 residues. Trimming took 6 bases from V and 10 from J; bases not matched to a gene: 15. CDR3 bases: TGCGCCAGCACCATTAGCGGGAGGGCGGGTTTGGGCGAGCAGTTCTTC. Translating gives CASTISGRAGLGEQFF. Looking up the rest from reference TRBV5-1 and TRBJ2-1 gives the full variable domain: KAGVTQTPRYLIKTRGQQVTLSCSPISGHRSVSWYQQTPGQGLQFLFEYFSETQRNKGNFPGRFSGRQFSNSRSEMNVSTLELGDSALYLCASTISGRAGLGEQFFGPGTRLTVL.

This clonotype was seen many times. The chain couples TRBV7-9 to TRBJ2-7, with D perhaps matching TRBD1 (6 bases). Deletions cut 7 bases from V and 2 bases from J, with 15 bases between. Germline V gives CDR1 SEHNR, CDR2 FQNEAQ (reference sequence). The CDR3 runs 14 residues. The CDR3 loop reads CASNTQQGPYEQYF. In DNA form, the CDR3 reads TGTGCCAGCAACACTCAACAGGGCCCCTACGAGCAGTACTTC.

The sample holds a few counts of this clonotype. This chain links TRBV7-9 with TRBJ2-1; TRBD2 matches 8 bases. This CDR3 is 17 amino acids long. Germline assignment: CDR1 SEHNR and CDR2 FQNEAQ (reference sequence). The V and J ends lost 5 bases and 8 bases, in that order; junction bases with no gene match: 17. CDR3 nucleotides: TGTGCCAGCAGCCCCCCCATATTACTAGCGGTAAGAGATGAGCAGTTCTTC. It encodes CASSPPILLAVRDEQFF.

This clonotype was seen ten or more times. This chain joins TRBV20-1 and TRBJ1-1, with a possible D match to TRBD1 (6 bases). The ends were cut back, 2 bases at V and 0 bases at J, with 22 bases in the middle. Germline assignment: CDR1 DFQATT and CDR2 SNEGSKA (reference sequence). This CDR3 comprises 18 residues. For the CDR3, the DNA is TGCAGTGCTAGACCTCTCAGGGGCGAGTTTTCTATGAACACTGAAGCTTTCTTT. This codes for CSARPLRGEFSMNTEAFF.

V is TRBV28 and J is TRBJ2-5; D uncertain. Germline values: CDR1 MDHEN, CDR2 SYDVKM. This CDR3 region has 14 residues. V lost 1 base to trimming and J lost 0 bases, with 6 bases between them. Written as DNA, the CDR3 is TGTGCCAGCAGTTTATCTTCCTACCAAGAGACCCAGTACTTC. Residues: CASSLSSYQETQYF.

Ten or more counts support this clonotype. J is TRBJ2-7 and V is TRBV4-2; 14 bases align to TRBD2. The CDR3 runs to 18 residues. CDR1 is LGHNA, CDR2 YNFKEQ, per germline. V trimming: 0 bases; J trimming: 4 bases; junction bases outside the gene matches: 8. DNA of the CDR3: TGTGCCAGCAGCCAAGAAAGTTACAGACTAGCGGGAGGGTACGAGCAGTACTTC. It yields the protein CASSQESYRLAGGYEQYF.